This entry lists 29 T cell receptor beta chains sequenced from one sample in a study of cytomegalovirus exposure and HLA in healthy donors. PCR primers comprised 60 Vbeta and 13 Jbeta primers. Profiled with immunoSEQ multiplex PCR; TCRdb holds only in-frame clones, not every one. The table shows roughly 82,000 clones, with roughly 72% occurring only once. The sample taken for sequencing was PBMCs. Receptors were obtained from a woman aged 45-65 years in good health and CMV-seropositive.

V is TRBV10-1 and J is TRBJ2-7, with 10 bases aligning to TRBD2. Germline loops: CDR1 WNHNN, CDR2 SYGVQD (reference sequence). The CDR3 is 15 residues long. With V trimmed by 3 bases and J by 3 bases, 5 bases remained unmatched. As DNA, the CDR3 is TGCGCCAGCAGTGAAGGACTAGCGGCACACTACGAGCAGTACTTC. Translating gives CASSEGLAAHYEQYF.

The V and J genes are TRBV15 and TRBJ2-1; tentative D call: TRBD1 (6 bases). CDR3 length: 20 residues. Per germline, CDR1 LNHNV and CDR2 YYDKDF (reference sequence). The ends were cut back, 0 bases at V and 0 bases at J, with 21 bases in the middle. The CDR3 coding sequence is TGTGCCACCAGCAGAGAATGGACAGAGAGATTTGCGAACTCCTACAATGAGCAGTTCTTC. Amino acids: CATSREWTERFANSYNEQFF.

This chain connects TRBV10-3 to TRBJ2-7, with 7 bases fitting TRBD1. V was clipped by 2 bases and J by 5 bases; unmatched bases: 3. Germline V lookup: CDR1 ENHRY, CDR2 SYGVKD. This CDR3 region has 13 residues. In DNA, the CDR3 is TGTGCCATCAGTGAGACAGGGGTCCACGAGCAGTACTTC. Translation: CAISETGVHEQYF.

The V call is TRBV2, the J call TRBJ1-2; the D is unclear. This CDR3 region has 14 residues. The germline V gene has CDR1 SNHLY and CDR2 FYNNEI. Deletions cut 3 bases from V and 1 base from J, with 9 bases between. CDR3 in amino acids: CASSERSFNYGYTF. The CDR3 DNA reads as TGTGCCAGCAGTGAGCGCTCATTTAACTATGGCTACACCTTC.

The V call is TRBV5-4, the J call TRBJ2-2; 13 nucleotides match TRBD2. V shed 1 base and J 7 bases; nucleotides not matched to a gene: 1. The length of the CDR3 is 15 residues. Germline loops: CDR1 SGHNT, CDR2 YYREEE (reference sequence). This CDR3 is CASSLTSGRVGELFF. Here the CDR3 DNA reads TGTGCCAGCAGCTTGACTAGCGGGAGGGTCGGGGAGCTGTTTTTT.

This chain connects TRBV2 to TRBJ1-1, with 11 positions matching TRBD1. Unmatched junction bases numbered 0, after V lost 4 bases and J lost 5 bases. This CDR3 contains 13 residues. Looked up from germline, CDR1 is SNHLY and CDR2 is FYNNEI. In nucleotides, the CDR3 is TGTGCCAGCAGTGGGGACAGGGGGACTGAAGCTTTCTTT. Residues: CASSGDRGTEAFF. The whole variable domain, filled in from reference TRBV2 and TRBJ1-1, reads EPEVTQTPSHQVTQMGQEVILRCVPISNHLYFYWYRQILGQKVEFLVSFYNNEISEKSEIFDDQFSVERPDGSNFTLKIRSTKLEDSAMYFCASSGDRGTEAFFGQGTRLTVV.

This chain joins TRBV6-6 and TRBJ2-3; 10 bases line up with TRBD2. The CDR3 is made up of 16 amino acids. CDR1 and CDR2 from the germline V gene are MNHNY and SVGAGI (reference sequence). V trimming: 6 bases; J trimming: 0 bases; junction bases outside the gene matches: 6. The CDR3 loop is CASRHQLAGSTDTQYF. The CDR3 region has the DNA TGTGCCAGCAGACATCAACTAGCGGGAAGCACAGATACGCAGTATTTT.

The chain carries TRBV11-2 and TRBJ2-3, with D hard to call. The germline gives CDR1 SGHAT, CDR2 FQNNGV. The CDR3 is 14 amino acids. V lost 5 bases to trimming and J lost 6 bases, with 15 bases between them. CDR3 nucleotide sequence: TGTGCCAGCAGCCACCCCCCCCCGCGCGATACGCAGTATTTT. Protein sequence: CASSHPPPRDTQYF. Full variable domain (outside the CDR3, taken from reference TRBV11-2 and TRBJ2-3): EAGVAQSPRYKIIEKRQSVAFWCNPISGHATLYWYQQILGQGPKLLIQFQNNGVVDDSQLPKDRFSAERLKGVDSTLKIQPAKLEDSAVYLCASSHPPPRDTQYFGPGTRLTVL.

This chain uses TRBV19 with TRBJ1-1; 8 nucleotides agree with TRBD1. V shed 4 bases and J 4 bases; nucleotides not matched to a gene: 2. Per the germline V gene, CDR1 is LNHDA and CDR2 is SQIVND (reference sequence). The CDR3 is 13 amino acids. The CDR3 protein is CASSTTGGTEAFF. CDR3 nucleotides: TGTGCCAGTAGTACTACAGGGGGCACTGAAGCTTTCTTT.

The rearrangement joins TRBV5-5 to TRBJ2-7; 9 bases map to TRBD2. V gave up 0 bases and J gave up 3 bases; unmatched junction bases: 16. CDR3 length equals 19 residues. Per the germline V gene, CDR1 is SGHKS and CDR2 is YYEKEE (reference sequence). CDR3 sequence (DNA): TGTGCCAGCAGCTTGGACGACTCAACAGGACTAGCGAGAGACTACGAGCAGTACTTC. This sequence encodes CASSLDDSTGLARDYEQYF.

In its sample, this clone was seen a few times. V is TRBV9 and J is TRBJ2-3; D possibly corresponds to TRBD2 (6 bases). Trimming stripped 4 bases from V and 6 bases from J, with 9 bases between. Germline V gene lookup returns CDR1 SGDLS and CDR2 YYNGEE. The CDR3 contains 12 residues. In DNA, the CDR3 is TGTGCCAGCAGCCCGGAGGGGGATACGCAGTATTTT. It specifies CASSPEGDTQYF.

This clone was observed a handful of times. The chain carries TRBV4-2 and TRBJ2-7; 9 positions match TRBD2. The trim removed 1 base at V and 6 bases at J, leaving 10 bases unmatched. CDR1 LGHNA and CDR2 YNFKEQ come from the germline V gene. CDR3 size: 16 residues. This CDR3 reads CASSQGASGRFLEQYF. As DNA, the CDR3 is TGTGCCAGCAGCCAAGGTGCCAGCGGGAGGTTCCTCGAGCAGTACTTC.

This clone was seen only a few times. The chain recombines TRBV7-9 with TRBJ2-7; TRBD1 matches 7 bases. This CDR3 has 14 residues. With 7 bases clipped from V and 6 bases from J, the junction kept 12 bases outside the gene matches. CDR1 and CDR2 (germline): SEHNR, FQNEAQ (reference sequence). CDR3: CASIPRWDSGEQYF. The CDR3 DNA is TGTGCCAGCATCCCAAGGTGGGACAGTGGCGAGCAGTACTTC.

In this sample, this clone turned up a few times. The genes are TRBV19 and TRBJ2-3, with 8 bases fitting TRBD1. V lost 4 bases, J lost 9 bases, and 6 bases stayed unmatched. This CDR3 comprises 13 residues. Germline CDR1 is LNHDA and CDR2 is SQIVND (reference sequence). This CDR3 reads CASSTQTGATQYF. The CDR3 DNA sequence: TGTGCCAGTAGTACCCAGACAGGGGCCACGCAGTATTTT.

This clone was picked up a small number of times. The chain has TRBV6-6 and TRBJ2-1; D is perhaps TRBD1 (6 bases). V gave up 7 bases and J gave up 9 bases, with 13 bases separating them. The germline gives CDR1 MNHNY, CDR2 SVGAGI (reference sequence). CDR3 length equals 12 residues. In DNA, the CDR3 is TGTGCCAGCAACCTAGGGGGACGTGAGCAGTTCTTC. The encoded protein is CASNLGGREQFF.

The chain recombines TRBV15 with TRBJ2-5, with 9 bases lining up with TRBD2. CDR3 length: 18 amino acids. In germline, CDR1 is LNHNV, CDR2 YYDKDF (reference sequence). Trimming removed 3 bases from V and 2 bases from J; junction bases left unmatched: 13. The CDR3, as DNA: TGTGCCACCAGCAGGAAAAGGGCTTCCCTAGCGGGACAAGAGACCCAGTACTTC. Protein product: CATSRKRASLAGQETQYF.

The rearrangement uses TRBV25-1 and TRBJ2-7; maybe TRBD2 (6 bases). Germline assignment: CDR1 MGHDK and CDR2 SYGVNS. This CDR3 contains 13 residues. Trimming shortened V by 7 bases and J by 2 bases, and 12 bases separated the two germline ends. The CDR3 protein is CASISGGTYEQYF. CDR3 bases: TGTGCCAGCATCTCCGGAGGGACCTACGAGCAGTACTTC.

The rearrangement joins TRBV7-8 to TRBJ1-5, with TRBD1 matching 7 bases. J was trimmed by 1 base and V by 4 bases; bases with no gene match: 7. The CDR3 runs 16 residues. Per the germline V gene, CDR1 is SGHVS and CDR2 is FQNEAQ. The CDR3 DNA reads as TGTGCCAGCAGCTCCATTCAGGACAGGAGCAATCAGCCCCAGCATTTT. It is translated as CASSSIQDRSNQPQHF.

The rearrangement links TRBV28 to TRBJ1-2; D may be TRBD1 (5 bases). Germline CDR1 and CDR2: MDHEN and SYDVKM. Trimming cost V 7 bases and J 3 bases, with 9 bases left between them. The CDR3 runs 12 residues. The chain's CDR3 is CASNQGYYGYTF. DNA for the CDR3: TGTGCCAGCAATCAGGGCTACTATGGCTACACCTTC.

There are a few counts of this clone. This chain links TRBV6-5 with TRBJ2-2; TRBD1 is a possible D gene (5 bases). Looked up from germline, CDR1 is MNHEY and CDR2 is SVGAGI. CDR3 size: 14 residues. With 4 bases removed from V and 6 bases from J, the gap between germline ends came to 12 bases. The CDR3: CASSLDSSAGELFF. As DNA, the CDR3 is TGTGCCAGCAGTTTAGACAGCTCGGCCGGGGAGCTGTTTTTT.

The chain links TRBV30 to TRBJ2-6; D gene ambiguous. The CDR3 runs to 20 residues. Germline V gene sequence: CDR1 GTSNPN, CDR2 SVGIG (reference sequence). The V and J ends lost 0 bases and 0 bases respectively, with 21 bases between them. DNA of the CDR3: TGTGCCTGGAGTGTAATGGGTCCCGGGTCTCCTAGCTCTGGGGCCAACGTCCTGACTTTC. As protein: CAWSVMGPGSPSSGANVLTF.

V and J are TRBV5-3 and TRBJ1-5; 7 bases map to TRBD1. TRBV5-3 belongs to the ORF category, with a function that is uncertain. J was trimmed by 1 base and V by 5 bases; bases with no gene match: 3. This CDR3 contains 14 residues. The CDR3 loop is CARRLTGSNQPQHF. CDR3 sequence (DNA): TGTGCCAGAAGGCTGACAGGGAGCAATCAGCCCCAGCATTTT.

This clone was recorded at least ten times. The chain recombines TRBV19 with TRBJ2-1, with 9 bases identical to TRBD1. V shed 5 bases, J shed 7 bases, and the junction held 9 bases outside the gene matches. Germline-derived CDR1 and CDR2 are LNHDA and SQIVND (reference sequence). CDR3 length: 15 residues. In DNA, the CDR3 is TGTGCCAGTAGTCTCCGGGACAGGGACTTAAATGAGCAGTTCTTC. The encoded protein is CASSLRDRDLNEQFF. Full variable domain (remainder filled in from reference TRBV19 and TRBJ2-1): DGGITQSPKYLFRKEGQNVTLSCEQNLNHDAMYWYRQDPGQGLRLIYYSQIVNDFQKGDIAEGYSVSREKKESFPLTVTSAQKNPTAFYLCASSLRDRDLNEQFFGPGTRLTVL.

This clone occurred a few times. The V gene is TRBV11-2, the J gene TRBJ2-1, with a weak D call TRBD2 (5 bases). V lost 0 bases and J lost 0, with 12 bases in between. This CDR3 comprises 17 residues. From germline, CDR1 is SGHAT and CDR2 FQNNGV. CDR3 loop: CASSLESGLSSYNEQFF. CDR3 nucleotide sequence: TGTGCCAGCAGCTTAGAATCCGGACTTAGCTCCTACAATGAGCAGTTCTTC.

The chain uses TRBV29-1 and TRBJ1-2; D unresolved. The CDR3 is 10 amino acids. Trimming pared 3 bases from V and 4 bases from J, leaving 3 bases between. Germline CDR1 and CDR2: SQVTM and ANQGSEA. In DNA, the CDR3 is TGCAGCGTTGACTTCTATGGCTACACCTTC. Amino acids: CSVDFYGYTF.

This rearrangement joins TRBV30 to TRBJ2-3; 7 bases map to TRBD1. Germline CDR1 and CDR2: GTSNPN and SVGIG (reference sequence). The CDR3 totals 17 residues. With V trimmed by 1 base and J by 3 bases, 13 bases remained unmatched. The CDR3 DNA reads TGTGCCTGGAGTGGCCGACAGGGACGAGTTGAGACAGATACGCAGTATTTT. It codes for CAWSGRQGRVETDTQYF.

The rearrangement uses TRBV5-6 and TRBJ2-1; TRBD1 is a possible D gene (6 bases). Germline CDR1 SGHDT, CDR2 YYEEEE. The CDR3 runs 13 residues. V was pared by 3 bases and J by 4 bases, with 8 bases between. The CDR3 loop is CASSSQGYNEQFF. The CDR3 bases are TGTGCCAGCAGCTCGCAGGGGTACAATGAGCAGTTCTTC.

The chain recombines TRBV11-2 with TRBJ2-1, with unresolved D. The CDR3 loop spans 13 amino acids. V was shortened by 5 bases and J by 5 bases, with 10 bases between the two germline ends. Germline-derived CDR1 and CDR2 are SGHAT and FQNNGV. This chain's CDR3 is CASSQTVNNEQFF. The CDR3 bases are TGTGCCAGCAGCCAAACGGTGAACAATGAGCAGTTCTTC.

This clone was seen a single time. The genes are TRBV6-5 and TRBJ2-3, with TRBD2 as a possible D gene (6 bases). CDR1 and CDR2 from the germline V gene are MNHEY and SVGAGI. The CDR3 runs 15 residues. Trimming shortened V by 0 bases and J by 1 base, and 8 bases separated the two germline ends. The CDR3 region is CASSYSVAGTDTQYF. The CDR3 coding sequence is TGTGCCAGCAGTTACTCGGTAGCGGGCACAGATACGCAGTATTTT.